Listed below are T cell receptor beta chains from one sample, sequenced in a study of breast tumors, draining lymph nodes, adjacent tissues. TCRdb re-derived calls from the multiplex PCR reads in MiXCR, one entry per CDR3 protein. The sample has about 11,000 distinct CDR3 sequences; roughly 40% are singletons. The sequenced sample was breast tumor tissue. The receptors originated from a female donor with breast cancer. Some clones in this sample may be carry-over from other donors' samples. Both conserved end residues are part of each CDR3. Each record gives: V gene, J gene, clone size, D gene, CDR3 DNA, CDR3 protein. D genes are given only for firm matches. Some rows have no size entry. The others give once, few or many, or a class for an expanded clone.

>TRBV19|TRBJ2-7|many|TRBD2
TGTGCCAGTGGTAGCGGGTTAAGCTCCTACGAGCAGTACTTC
CASGSGLSSYEQYF
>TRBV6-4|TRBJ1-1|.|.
TGTGCCAGCAGTGCGAACAGGGTGGGGAACACTGAAGCTTTCTTT
CASSANRVGNTEAFF
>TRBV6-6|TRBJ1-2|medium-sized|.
TGTGCCAGCAGTCTCGGGGTGCCCTATGGCTACACCTTC
CASSLGVPYGYTF
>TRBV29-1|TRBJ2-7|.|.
TGCAGCGTGGCCACAGGGCCCTACGAGCAGTACTTC
CSVATGPYEQYF
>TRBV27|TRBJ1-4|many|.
TGTGCCAGCAGTCCCCGGATAAATGAAAAACTGTTTTTT
CASSPRINEKLFF
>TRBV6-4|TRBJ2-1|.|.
TGTGCCAGCAGTGGCAGCTCGGGAGCAGGGTCCAATGAGCAGTTCTTC
CASSGSSGAGSNEQFF
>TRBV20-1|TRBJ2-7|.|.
TGCAGTGCTGACATGACGGAAGAGCAGTACTTC
CSADMTEEQYF
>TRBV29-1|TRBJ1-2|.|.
TGCAGCGTTCCAGGCCGGGGGGGGGGCGGTGGCTACACCTTC
CSVPGRGGGGGYTF
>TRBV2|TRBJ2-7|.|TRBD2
TGTGCCAGCAGCTATAGCGGGAGCTCCTACGAGGAGTACTTC
CASSYSGSSYEEYF
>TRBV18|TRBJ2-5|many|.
TGTGCCAGCTCACCGCAAGAGACCCAGTACTTC
CASSPQETQYF
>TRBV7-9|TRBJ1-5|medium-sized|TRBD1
TGTGCCAGCAGCTTCTCGGGACAGGGGGCGAATCAGCCCCAGCATTTT
CASSFSGQGANQPQHF
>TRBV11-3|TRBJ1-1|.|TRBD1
TGTGCCAGCAGCTTACAGGGGGGGAACACTGAAGCTTTCTTT
CASSLQGGNTEAFF
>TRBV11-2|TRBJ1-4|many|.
TGTGCCAGCAGCTTTGGACAGTTCGATGAAAAACTGTTTTTT
CASSFGQFDEKLFF
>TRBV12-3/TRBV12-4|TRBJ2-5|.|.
TGTGCCAGCAATCTACCTAGCAGCCAAGAGACCCAGTACTTC
CASNLPSSQETQYF
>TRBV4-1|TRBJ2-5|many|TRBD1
TGCGCCAGCAGCCAAGTGTTCAGGACAGGGAAAGAGACCCAGTACTTC
CASSQVFRTGKETQYF
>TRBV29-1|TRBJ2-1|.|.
TGCAGCGTTGAAGGGGGCAGGCAGACGAGCCCCTACAATGAGCAGTTCTTC
CSVEGGRQTSPYNEQFF
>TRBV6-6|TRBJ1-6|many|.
TGTGCCAGCAGTTATGGTTCTGACGCCGGAACAGCGACAGCTAGCTCCTATAATTCACCCCTCCACTTT
CASSYGSDAGTATASSYNSPLHF
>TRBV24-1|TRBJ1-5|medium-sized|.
TGTGCCACCAGTGACAGTGCTAATAGCAATCAGCCCCAGCATTTT
CATSDSANSNQPQHF
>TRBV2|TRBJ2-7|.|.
TGTGCACCTCCGTGCTCCTACGAGCAGTACTTC
CAPPCSYEQYF
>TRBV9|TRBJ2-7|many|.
TGTGCCAGCAGCGTAGTTTTCCGCGAGCAGTACTTC
CASSVVFREQYF
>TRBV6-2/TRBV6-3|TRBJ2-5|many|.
TGTGCCAGCAGTTACTCGGGGTTGAGTGTTGTGGAGACCCAGTACTTC
CASSYSGLSVVETQYF
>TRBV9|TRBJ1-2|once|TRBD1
TGTGCCAGCAGCGCGGGACAGGGTCTCGGTTACACCTTC
CASSAGQGLGYTF
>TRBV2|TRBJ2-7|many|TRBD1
TGTGCCAGCAGTGACCAGGGACAGAGCTACGAGCAGTACTTC
CASSDQGQSYEQYF
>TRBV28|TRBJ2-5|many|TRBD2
TGTGCCAGCAGTTTTTTTAGTAGCGGGAGTTTAGAGACCCAGTACTTC
CASSFFSSGSLETQYF
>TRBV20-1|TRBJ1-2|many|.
TGCAGTGCTAGAAATTGGGGGGAGGGGAACTATGGCTACACCTTC
CSARNWGEGNYGYTF
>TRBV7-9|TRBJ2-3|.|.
TGTGCCAGCAGCCCTCCGGGGGCACCTACGCAGTATTTT
CASSPPGAPTQYF
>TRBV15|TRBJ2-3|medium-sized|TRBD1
TGTGCCACCAGCAACAGGGGCGCGGCAGATACGCAGTATTTT
CATSNRGAADTQYF
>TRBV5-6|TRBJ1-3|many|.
TGTGCCAGCAGCAATTACAGGGTATCTGGAAACACCATATATTTT
CASSNYRVSGNTIYF
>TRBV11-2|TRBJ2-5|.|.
TGTGCCAGCAGCTTACAACAGGCTGGGTGGGAGACCCAGTACTTC
CASSLQQAGWETQYF
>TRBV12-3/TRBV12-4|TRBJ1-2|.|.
TGTGCCAGCAGTTTCGGAGGACGGCGCGGGAAGGGTGGCTACACCTTC
CASSFGGRRGKGGYTF
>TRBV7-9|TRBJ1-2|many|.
TGTGCCAGCAGCTTAGCAGGGGTTGGCTACACCTTC
CASSLAGVGYTF
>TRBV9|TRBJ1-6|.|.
TGTGCCAGCAGCGTAGCTGAGGGGCCTAATTCACCCCTCCACTTT
CASSVAEGPNSPLHF
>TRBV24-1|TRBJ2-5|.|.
TGTGCCACCAGTGATCGAACCAGGACGGGGGCATTTGAAGAGACCCAGTACTTC
CATSDRTRTGAFEETQYF